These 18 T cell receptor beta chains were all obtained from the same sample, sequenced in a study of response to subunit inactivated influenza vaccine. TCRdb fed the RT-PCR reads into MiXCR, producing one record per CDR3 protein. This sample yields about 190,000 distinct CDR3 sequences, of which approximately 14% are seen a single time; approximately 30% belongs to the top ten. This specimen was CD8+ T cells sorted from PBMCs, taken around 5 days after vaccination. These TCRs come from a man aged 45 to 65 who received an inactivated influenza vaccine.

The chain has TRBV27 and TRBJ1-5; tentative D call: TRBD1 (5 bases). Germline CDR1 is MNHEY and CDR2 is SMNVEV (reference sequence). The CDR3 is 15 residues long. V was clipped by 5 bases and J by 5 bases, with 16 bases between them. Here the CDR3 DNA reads TGTGCCAGCAGTCCGGGAACAACGGGGCATCAGCCCCAGCATTTT. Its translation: CASSPGTTGHQPQHF.

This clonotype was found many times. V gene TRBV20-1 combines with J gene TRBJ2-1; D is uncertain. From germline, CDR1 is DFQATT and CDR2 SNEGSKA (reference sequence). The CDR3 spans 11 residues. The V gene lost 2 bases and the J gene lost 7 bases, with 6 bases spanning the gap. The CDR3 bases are TGCAGTGCTAGACTTGCGAATGAGCAGTTCTTC. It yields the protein CSARLANEQFF.

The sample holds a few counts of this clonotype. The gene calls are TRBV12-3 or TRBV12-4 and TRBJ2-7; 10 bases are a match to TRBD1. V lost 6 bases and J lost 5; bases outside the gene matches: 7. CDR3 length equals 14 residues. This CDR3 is CASSRPGQGHEQYF. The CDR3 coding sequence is TGTGCCAGCAGCCGACCGGGACAGGGGCACGAGCAGTACTTC.

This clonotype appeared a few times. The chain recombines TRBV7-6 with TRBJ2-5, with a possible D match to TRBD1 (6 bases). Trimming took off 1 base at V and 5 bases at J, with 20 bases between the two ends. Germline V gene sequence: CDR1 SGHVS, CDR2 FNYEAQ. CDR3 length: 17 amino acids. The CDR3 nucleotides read TGTGCCAGCAGCTTAGAGGCAGGGGAAGGATTCGGGGAGACCCAGTACTTC. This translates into CASSLEAGEGFGETQYF.

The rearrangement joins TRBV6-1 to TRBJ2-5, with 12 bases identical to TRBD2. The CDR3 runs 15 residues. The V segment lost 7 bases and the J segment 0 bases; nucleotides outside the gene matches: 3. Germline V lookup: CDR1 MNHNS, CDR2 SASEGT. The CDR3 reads CASKRLAGDQETQYF. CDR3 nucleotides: TGTGCCAGCAAGCGACTAGCGGGGGACCAAGAGACCCAGTACTTC.

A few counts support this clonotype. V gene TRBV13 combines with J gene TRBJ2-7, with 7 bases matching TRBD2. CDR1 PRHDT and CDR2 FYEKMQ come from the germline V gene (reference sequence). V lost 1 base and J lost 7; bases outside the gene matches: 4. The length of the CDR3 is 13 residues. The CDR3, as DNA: TGTGCCAGCAGCTTAGTTCCAGCGGGAGAGCAGTACTTC. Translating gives CASSLVPAGEQYF.

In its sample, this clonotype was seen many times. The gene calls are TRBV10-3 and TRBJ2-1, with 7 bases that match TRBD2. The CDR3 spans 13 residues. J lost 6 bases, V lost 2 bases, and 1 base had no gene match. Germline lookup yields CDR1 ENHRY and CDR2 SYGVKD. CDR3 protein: CAISEIAGNEQFF. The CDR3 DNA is TGTGCCATCAGTGAGATAGCGGGCAATGAGCAGTTCTTC.

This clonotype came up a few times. The CDR3 DNA sequence: TGCAGCGTTGTATCAGGGGACCCTTTCTCCTACGAGCAGTACTTC. It encodes CSVVSGDPFSYEQYF. The gene calls are TRBV29-1 and TRBJ2-7, with D perhaps TRBD1 (6 bases). The length of the CDR3 is 15 residues. CDR1 is SQVTM, CDR2 ANQGSEA, per germline. V shed 4 bases and J shed 0 bases, with 16 bases lying between them.

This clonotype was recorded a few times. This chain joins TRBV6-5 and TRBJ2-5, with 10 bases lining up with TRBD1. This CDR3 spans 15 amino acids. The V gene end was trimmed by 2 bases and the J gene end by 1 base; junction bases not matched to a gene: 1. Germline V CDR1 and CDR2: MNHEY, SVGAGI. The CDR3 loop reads CASSYGTGAQETQYF. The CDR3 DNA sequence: TGTGCCAGCAGTTACGGGACAGGGGCCCAAGAGACCCAGTACTTC.

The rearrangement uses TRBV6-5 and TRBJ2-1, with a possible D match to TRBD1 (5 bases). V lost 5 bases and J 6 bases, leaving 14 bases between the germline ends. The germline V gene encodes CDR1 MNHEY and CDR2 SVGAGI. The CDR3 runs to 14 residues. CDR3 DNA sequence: TGTGCCAGCAGTACTTTAGGGGAAATCAATGAGCAGTTCTTC. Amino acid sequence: CASSTLGEINEQFF.

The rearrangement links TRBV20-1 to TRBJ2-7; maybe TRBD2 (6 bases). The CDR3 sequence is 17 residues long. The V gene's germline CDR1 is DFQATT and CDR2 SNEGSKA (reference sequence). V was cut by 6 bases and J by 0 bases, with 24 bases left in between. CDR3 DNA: TGCAGTGCCTCCTTCAGCGGGTCTAACCATCCCTCCTACGAGCAGTACTTC. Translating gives CSASFSGSNHPSYEQYF.

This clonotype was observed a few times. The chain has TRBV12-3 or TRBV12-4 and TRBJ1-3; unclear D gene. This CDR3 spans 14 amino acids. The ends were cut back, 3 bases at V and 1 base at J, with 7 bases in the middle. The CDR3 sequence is CASSLLGSGNTIYF. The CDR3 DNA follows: TGTGCCAGCAGTTTGTTGGGTTCTGGAAACACCATATATTTT.

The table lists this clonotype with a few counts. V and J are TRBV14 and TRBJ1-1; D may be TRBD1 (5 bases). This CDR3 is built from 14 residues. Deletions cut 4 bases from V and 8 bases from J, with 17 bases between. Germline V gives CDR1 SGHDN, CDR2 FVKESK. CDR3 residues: CASSPRGEVREAFF. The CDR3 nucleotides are TGTGCCAGCAGCCCCAGAGGGGAAGTGCGGGAAGCTTTCTTT.

Here the CDR3 reads CASSPYGGSSYNEQFF. In nucleotides, the CDR3 is TGTGCCAGCAGCCCATACGGGGGAAGCTCCTACAATGAGCAGTTCTTC. V and J are TRBV9 and TRBJ2-1; D is possibly TRBD2 (6 bases). CDR1 SGDLS and CDR2 YYNGEE come from the germline V gene. This CDR3 contains 16 residues. V was pared by 4 bases and J by 0 bases, with 14 bases between.

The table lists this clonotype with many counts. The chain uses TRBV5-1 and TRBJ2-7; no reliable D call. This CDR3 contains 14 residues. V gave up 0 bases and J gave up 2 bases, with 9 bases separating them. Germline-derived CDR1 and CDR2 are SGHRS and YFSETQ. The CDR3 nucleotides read TGCGCCAGCAGCTTGGAGACAAACACCTACGAGCAGTACTTC. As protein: CASSLETNTYEQYF.

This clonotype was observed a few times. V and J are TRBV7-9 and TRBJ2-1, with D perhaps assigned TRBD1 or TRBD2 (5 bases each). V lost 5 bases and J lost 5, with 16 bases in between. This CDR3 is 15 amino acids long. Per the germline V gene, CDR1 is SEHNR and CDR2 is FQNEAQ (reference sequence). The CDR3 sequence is CASSALPGRDNEQFF. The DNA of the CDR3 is TGTGCCAGCAGCGCCCTTCCGGGACGAGACAATGAGCAGTTCTTC.

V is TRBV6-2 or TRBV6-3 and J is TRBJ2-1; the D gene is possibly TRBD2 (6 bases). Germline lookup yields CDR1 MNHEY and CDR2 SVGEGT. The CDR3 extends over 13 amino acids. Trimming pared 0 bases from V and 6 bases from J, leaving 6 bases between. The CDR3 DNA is TGTGCCAGCAGTTACTCGGGACTCAATGAGCAGTTCTTC. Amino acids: CASSYSGLNEQFF.

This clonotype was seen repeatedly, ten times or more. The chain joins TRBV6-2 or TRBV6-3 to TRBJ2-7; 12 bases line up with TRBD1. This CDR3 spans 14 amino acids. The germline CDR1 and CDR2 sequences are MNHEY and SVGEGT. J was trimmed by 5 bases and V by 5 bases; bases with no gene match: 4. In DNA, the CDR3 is TGTGCCAGCAGTGTGGGGACAGGGGGCGACGAGCAGTACTTC. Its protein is CASSVGTGGDEQYF.